Shown below are 2 T cell receptor beta chains from a single sample sequenced in a study of blood T cell repertoires in COVID-19. Profiled with immunoSEQ multiplex PCR; TCRdb holds only in-frame clones, not every one. This sample carries 56,000 or so clones, more than 85% of them seen once, and the ten largest clones take roughly 6%. Input material: peripheral blood. The receptor source for this set is a man between 50 and 59 years old with active COVID-19.

The chain employs TRBV6-5 and TRBJ1-5, with 8 bases identical to TRBD1. V shed 6 bases, J shed 0 bases, and the junction held 4 bases outside the gene matches. This CDR3 has 15 residues. Germline-derived CDR1 and CDR2 are MNHEY and SVGAGI. The CDR3 here is CASSGTGYSNQPQHF. Here the CDR3 DNA reads TGTGCCAGCAGCGGGACAGGATATAGCAATCAGCCCCAGCATTTT.

This clone appeared once. CDR3 in DNA: TGTGCCACCAGCAGAGGTCGAGGAGGGAGCACTGAAGCTTTCTTT. This translates into CATSRGRGGSTEAFF. The rearrangement uses TRBV15 and TRBJ1-1, with D hard to call. Germline CDR1 reads LNHNV; CDR2 reads YYDKDF (reference sequence). The CDR3 is 15 amino acids. V lost 1 base to trimming and J lost 4 bases, with 13 bases between them.